The T cell receptor beta chain described here comes from a study of read filtering for tumor transcriptome and immune sequencing. In the study overall: Revised staging placed eight or nine patients in R-ISS I, 15 to 20 in II, 6 or 7 in III. Whole-study findings and limits: This fraction held mixed bone marrow immune cells after CD138-negative sorting.

This library used around 400 ng RNA and molecular barcoded adaptors spanning alpha/delta and beta/gamma chains. MiXCR, run by TCRdb on the reads, gives a single entry per CDR3 protein. The sample holds more than 100,000 distinct CDR3 sequences, over 10% seen once. As regards this clonotype: The antigen is not known.

After removal of 6 bases from V and 7 bases from J, the junction contained 9 bases not matched to a gene. The CDR3 sequence is 14 residues long. The germline V gene encodes CDR1 ENHRY and CDR2 SYGVKD. The chain recombines TRBV10-3 with TRBJ1-2, with 9 bases that match TRBD1. The receptor comes from a donor at least 40 years old with multiple myeloma. Sequenced sample: a population of CD138-negative cells sorted from bone marrow. The CDR3 spells CAISSRTGAGGYTF. DNA for the CDR3: TGTGCCATCAGCAGTAGGACAGGGGCGGGTGGCTACACCTTC.